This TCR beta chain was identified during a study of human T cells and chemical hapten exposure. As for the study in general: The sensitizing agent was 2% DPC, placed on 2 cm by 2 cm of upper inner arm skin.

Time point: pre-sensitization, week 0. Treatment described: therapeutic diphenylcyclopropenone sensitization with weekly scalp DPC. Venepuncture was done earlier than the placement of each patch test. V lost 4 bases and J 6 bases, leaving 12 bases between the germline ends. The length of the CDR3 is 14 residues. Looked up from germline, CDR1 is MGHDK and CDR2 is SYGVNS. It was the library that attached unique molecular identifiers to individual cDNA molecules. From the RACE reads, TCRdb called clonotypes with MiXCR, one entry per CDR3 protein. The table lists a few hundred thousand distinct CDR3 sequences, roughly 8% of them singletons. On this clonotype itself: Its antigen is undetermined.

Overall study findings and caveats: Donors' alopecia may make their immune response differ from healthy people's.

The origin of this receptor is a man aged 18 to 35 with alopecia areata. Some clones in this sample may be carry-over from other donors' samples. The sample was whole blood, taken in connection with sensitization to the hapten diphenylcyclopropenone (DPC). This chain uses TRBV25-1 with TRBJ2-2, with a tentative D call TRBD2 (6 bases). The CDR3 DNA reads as TGTGCCAGCAGTGGCGGGGTTATATCCGGGGAGCTGTTTTTT. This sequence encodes CASSGGVISGELFF. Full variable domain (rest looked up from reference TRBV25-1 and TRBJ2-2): EADIYQTPRYLVIGTGKKITLECSQTMGHDKMYWYQQDPGMELHLIHYSYGVNSTEKGDLSSESTVSRIRTEHFPLTLESARPSHTSQYLCASSGGVISGELFFGEGSRLTVL.